The 14 T cell receptor beta chains below were found in one sample sequenced in a study of OX40 agonist ivuxolimab in advanced cancers. The library was produced with the immunoSEQ multiplex PCR assay. The clones in this table, taken by TCRdb from immuneACCESS, are in-frame only. Not every clone is retained; where verified, under half of the shortfall comes from an unresolved V gene, and the cause of the rest is unknown. The sample table contains tens of thousands of clones; only one count was recorded for around 94% of them. Clones ranked in the top ten supply 8.5% to 10% of the sample. Here the sequenced sample was CD4+ or CD8+ T cells sorted from blood, taken in a trial of the OX40 agonist ivuxolimab. Receptors originate from an adult with an advanced solid tumor such as melanoma, head and neck, liver or kidney cancer.

The chain carries TRBV5-1 and TRBJ2-5; D is ambiguous. The J call may be incorrect, as the DNA end agrees better with TRBJ2-7. The CDR3 consists of 12 residues. CDR1 is SGHRS and CDR2 is YFSETQ in the germline V gene. The CDR3 region is CASSFDSYEQYF. The CDR3 DNA follows: TGCGCCAGCAGCTTCGACTCCTACGAGCAGTACTTC.

To note about this clone: Other DNA sequences in this sample translate to the same CDR3. The V gene is TRBV6-4, the J gene TRBJ1-1; D is undetermined. Germline V lookup: CDR1 MRHNA, CDR2 SNTAGT. This CDR3 has 13 residues. V was cut by 0 bases and J by 3 bases, with 5 bases left in between. In DNA, the CDR3 is TGTGCCAGCAGTGACTCTGCTTACACTGAAGCTTTCTTT. Its protein product is CASSDSAYTEAFF.

J is TRBJ2-5 and V is TRBV4-1, with TRBD1 matching over 7 bases. Germline V gene sequence: CDR1 MGHRA, CDR2 YSYEKL. This CDR3 is 16 amino acids long. Trimming at V came to 0 bases and at J to 4 bases, leaving 8 bases not matched to a gene. CDR3 DNA sequence: TGCGCCAGCAGCCAAGATGGGCAGGGGGTCGGAGAGACCCAGTACTTC. It codes for CASSQDGQGVGETQYF.

The chain carries TRBV19 and TRBJ2-1; TRBD2 agrees at 9 bases. Germline assignment: CDR1 LNHDA and CDR2 SQIVND (reference sequence). V shed 7 bases, J shed 2 bases, and the junction held 6 bases outside the gene matches. The CDR3 runs to 15 residues. The CDR3 DNA reads as TGTGCCAGTAAGGTGCGGGAGGGTACCTACAATGAGCAGTTCTTC. It codes for CASKVREGTYNEQFF.

The CDR3 here is CASSQVLAGVEQFF. The CDR3 DNA reads as TGTGCCAGCAGCCAAGTCCTAGCGGGGGTCGAGCAGTTCTTC. The chain employs TRBV4-2 and TRBJ2-1; TRBD2 aligns across 10 bases. The germline CDR1 and CDR2 sequences are LGHNA and YNFKEQ. The CDR3 runs 14 residues. V trimming: 1 base; J trimming: 10 bases; junction bases outside the gene matches: 4.

This chain connects TRBV2 to TRBJ2-7; TRBD2 matches at 10 bases. Germline loops: CDR1 SNHLY, CDR2 FYNNEI. This CDR3 contains 17 residues. With 2 bases clipped from V and 5 bases from J, the junction kept 12 bases outside the gene matches. CDR3 DNA sequence: TGTGCCAGCAGTGAACTCGGAGCTAGCGGGAGTAGGCACGAGCAGTACTTC. Translating it yields CASSELGASGSRHEQYF.

This chain uses TRBV9 with TRBJ2-2; TRBD1 aligns across 7 bases. Germline lookup yields CDR1 SGDLS and CDR2 YYNGEE. V was clipped by 2 bases and J by 7 bases; unmatched bases: 8. CDR3 size: 15 residues. CDR3 DNA sequence: TGTGCCAGCAGCGTCACAGGGGCCACGGGCGGGGAGCTGTTTTTT. Translation gives CASSVTGATGGELFF.

The chain uses TRBV5-6 and TRBJ1-2, with D unresolved. V was shortened by 4 bases and J by 0 bases, with 10 bases between the two germline ends. Germline V lookup: CDR1 SGHDT, CDR2 YYEEEE. The CDR3 spans 14 residues. In DNA, the CDR3 is TGTGCCAGCAGCCCTAATTTAGCTAACTATGGCTACACCTTC. Translating it yields CASSPNLANYGYTF.

This rearrangement joins TRBV19 to TRBJ2-1; TRBD2 agrees at 7 bases. The germline CDR1 and CDR2 sequences are LNHDA and SQIVND (reference sequence). This CDR3 spans 12 amino acids. V shed 7 bases and J 7 bases; nucleotides not matched to a gene: 4. CDR3 region: CASNTAGNEQFF. DNA of the CDR3: TGTGCCAGTAATACAGCGGGGAATGAGCAGTTCTTC.

The count of this clone is one. V usage is TRBV6-5 and J usage is TRBJ1-2; 8 bases align to TRBD1. The CDR3 is 14 amino acids. Germline CDR1 is MNHEY and CDR2 is SVGAGI. Trimming at V came to 5 bases and at J to 8 bases, leaving 10 bases not matched to a gene. This chain's CDR3 is CASSPWTGIDGYTF. In DNA form, the CDR3 reads TGTGCCAGCAGTCCTTGGACAGGGATCGACGGCTACACCTTC.

CDR3 sequence (DNA): TGTGCCAGTGGAGACATGTGGGGCAATCAGCCCCAGCATTTT. The encoded protein is CASGDMWGNQPQHF. The V gene is TRBV19, the J gene TRBJ1-5; D not certain. The germline V and J ends were trimmed by 8 bases and 2 bases, with 13 bases remaining between them. CDR3 length: 14 amino acids. The V gene's germline CDR1 is LNHDA and CDR2 SQIVND (reference sequence).

V gene TRBV9 combines with J gene TRBJ1-5; D call uncertain. This CDR3 contains 14 residues. In germline, CDR1 is SGDLS, CDR2 YYNGEE. V was cut by 4 bases and J by 1 base, with 9 bases left in between. The CDR3 region is CASSPGGSNQPQHF. DNA of the CDR3: TGTGCCAGCAGCCCCGGAGGAAGCAATCAGCCCCAGCATTTT.

The chain employs TRBV7-2 and TRBJ2-1; 13 bases line up with TRBD2. The CDR3 has 17 amino acids. Germline CDR1 and CDR2: SGHTA and FQGNSA. V lost 6 bases and J lost 4; bases outside the gene matches: 9. CDR3 DNA sequence: TGTGCCAGCAGACCTGGACTAGCGGGAGAAGGGTACAATGAGCAGTTCTTC. This encodes CASRPGLAGEGYNEQFF. The whole variable domain, filled in from reference TRBV7-2 and TRBJ2-1, reads GAGVSQSPSNKVTEKGKDVELRCDPISGHTALYWYRQSLGQGLEFLIYFQGNSAPDKSGLPSDRFSAERTGGSVSTLTIQRTQQEDSAVYLCASRPGLAGEGYNEQFFGPGTRLTVL.

The chain recombines TRBV4-2 with TRBJ2-4; D is unresolved. CDR1 and CDR2 (germline): LGHNA, YNFKEQ. V was clipped by 0 bases and J by 0 bases, with 12 bases between them. This CDR3 contains 17 residues. The DNA for the CDR3 is TGTGCCAGCAGCCAAGAGAGTGACACCCTAGCCAAAAACATTCAGTACTTC. Its protein is CASSQESDTLAKNIQYF.